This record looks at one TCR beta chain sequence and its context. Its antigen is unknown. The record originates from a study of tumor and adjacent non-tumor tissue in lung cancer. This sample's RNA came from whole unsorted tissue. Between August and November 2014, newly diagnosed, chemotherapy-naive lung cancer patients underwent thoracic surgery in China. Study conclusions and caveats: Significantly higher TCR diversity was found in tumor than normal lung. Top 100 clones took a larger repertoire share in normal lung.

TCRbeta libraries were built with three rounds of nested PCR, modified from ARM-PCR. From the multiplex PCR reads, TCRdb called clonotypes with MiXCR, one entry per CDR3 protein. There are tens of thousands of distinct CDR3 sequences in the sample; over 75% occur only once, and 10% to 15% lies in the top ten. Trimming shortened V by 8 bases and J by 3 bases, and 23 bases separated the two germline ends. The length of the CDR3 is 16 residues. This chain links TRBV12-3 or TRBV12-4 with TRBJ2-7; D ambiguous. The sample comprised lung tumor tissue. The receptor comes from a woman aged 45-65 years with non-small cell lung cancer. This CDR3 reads CASGTRARYLLYEQYF. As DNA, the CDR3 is TGTGCCAGCGGTACCCGAGCGAGATACCTACTCTACGAGCAGTACTTC.